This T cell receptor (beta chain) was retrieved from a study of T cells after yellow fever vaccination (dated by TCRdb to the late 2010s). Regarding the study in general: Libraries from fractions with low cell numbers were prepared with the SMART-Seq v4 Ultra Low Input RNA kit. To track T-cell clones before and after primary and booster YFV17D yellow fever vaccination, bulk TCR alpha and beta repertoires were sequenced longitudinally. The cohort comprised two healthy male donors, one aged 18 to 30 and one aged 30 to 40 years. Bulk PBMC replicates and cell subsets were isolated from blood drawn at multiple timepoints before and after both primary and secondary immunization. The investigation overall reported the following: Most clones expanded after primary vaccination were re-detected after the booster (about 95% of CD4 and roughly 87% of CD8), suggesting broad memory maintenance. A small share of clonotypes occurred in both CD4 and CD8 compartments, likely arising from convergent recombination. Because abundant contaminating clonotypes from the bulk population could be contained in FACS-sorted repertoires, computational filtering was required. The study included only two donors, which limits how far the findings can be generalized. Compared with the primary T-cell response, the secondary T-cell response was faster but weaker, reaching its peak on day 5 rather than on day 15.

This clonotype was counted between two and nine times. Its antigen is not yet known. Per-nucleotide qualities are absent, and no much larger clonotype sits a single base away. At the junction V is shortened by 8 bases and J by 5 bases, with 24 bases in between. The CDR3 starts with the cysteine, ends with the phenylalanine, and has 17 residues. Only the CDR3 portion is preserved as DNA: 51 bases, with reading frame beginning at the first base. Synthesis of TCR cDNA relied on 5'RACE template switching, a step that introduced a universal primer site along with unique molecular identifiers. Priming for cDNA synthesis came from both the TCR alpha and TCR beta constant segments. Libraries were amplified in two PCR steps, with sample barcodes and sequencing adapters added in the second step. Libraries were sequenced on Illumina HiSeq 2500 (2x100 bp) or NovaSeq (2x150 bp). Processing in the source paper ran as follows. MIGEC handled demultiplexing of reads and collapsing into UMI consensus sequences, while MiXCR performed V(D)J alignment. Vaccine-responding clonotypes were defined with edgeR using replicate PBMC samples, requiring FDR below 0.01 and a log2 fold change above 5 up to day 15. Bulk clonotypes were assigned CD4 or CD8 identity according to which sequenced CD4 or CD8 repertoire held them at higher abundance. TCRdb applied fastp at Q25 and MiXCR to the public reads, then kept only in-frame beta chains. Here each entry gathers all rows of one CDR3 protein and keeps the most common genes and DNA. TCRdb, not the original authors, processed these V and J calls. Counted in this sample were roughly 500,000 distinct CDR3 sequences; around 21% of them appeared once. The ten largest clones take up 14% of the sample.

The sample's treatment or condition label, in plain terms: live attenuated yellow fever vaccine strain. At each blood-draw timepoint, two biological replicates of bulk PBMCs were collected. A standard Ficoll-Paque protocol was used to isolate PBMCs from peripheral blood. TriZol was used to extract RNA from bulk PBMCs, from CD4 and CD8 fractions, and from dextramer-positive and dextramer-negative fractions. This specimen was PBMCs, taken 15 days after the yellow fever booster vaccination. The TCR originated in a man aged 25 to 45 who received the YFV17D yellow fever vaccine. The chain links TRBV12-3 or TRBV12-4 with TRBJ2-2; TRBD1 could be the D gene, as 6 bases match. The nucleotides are TGTGCCAGCGGAAGGACATCCGGGACACCCGGGACCGGGGAGCTGTTTTTT. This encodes CASGRTSGTPGTGELFF.